This T cell receptor (beta chain) originates from a study of glioma-infiltrating T cells. Study observations and caveats: Gliomas, especially low-grade, showed above-expected tissue-blood divergence; non-neoplastic patients showed below.

This clonotype was seen a few times. Antigen: not known. Germline V CDR1 and CDR2: LGHDT, YNNKEL (reference sequence). Unmatched junction bases numbered 7, after V lost 2 bases and J lost 9 bases. This CDR3 is built from 15 residues. Amplification of TCR alpha and beta CDR3 regions from RNA used iRepertoire nested multiplex PCR. TCRdb itself ran the multiplex PCR reads through MiXCR, one entry per CDR3 protein. There are about 89,000 distinct CDR3 sequences in the sample; around a quarter occur only once, and 6.7% lies in the top ten. Sequencing was performed on glioma tissue, nonneoplastic brain tissue, or PBMCs (not recorded which). The receptor was isolated from a human donor with low-grade glioma or glioblastoma, undergoing nonglioma brain surgery, or in good health (not recorded which). The gene calls are TRBV3-1 and TRBJ2-1; 10 bases align to TRBD2. CDR3 amino acids: CASSQFSGGLAEQFF. CDR3 in DNA: TGTGCCAGCAGCCAATTTAGCGGGGGGCTTGCTGAGCAGTTCTTC.